This passage covers 17 T cell receptor beta chains from one sample sequenced in a study of cytomegalovirus exposure and HLA in healthy donors. 60 Vbeta and 13 Jbeta primers were used in PCR. Clones were sequenced by immunoSEQ multiplex PCR, and TCRdb holds only the in-frame ones, with some missing. The repertoire includes some 170,000 clones, 70% to 80% of them detected once, and 8% to 10% sits in the top ten. The specimen sequenced was PBMCs. All receptors derive from a man aged 18 to 29 in good health and CMV-seropositive.

In its sample, this clone was seen a few times. The chain employs TRBV5-4 and TRBJ1-1; D possibly corresponds to TRBD1 (5 bases). Germline V gene sequence: CDR1 SGHNT, CDR2 YYREEE (reference sequence). This CDR3 has 16 residues. V was shortened by 4 bases and J by 0 bases, with 16 bases between the two germline ends. Here the CDR3 DNA reads TGTGCCAGCAGCCCCGTCGGGGGGACCCTGAACACTGAAGCTTTCTTT. It yields the protein CASSPVGGTLNTEAFF.

This clone has more than one count but fewer than ten. This rearrangement joins TRBV7-9 to TRBJ2-1, with TRBD2 matching over 9 bases. V lost 4 bases, J lost 5 bases, and 6 bases stayed unmatched. Germline lookup yields CDR1 SEHNR and CDR2 FQNEAQ (reference sequence). The CDR3 length is 15 residues. CDR3 sequence: CASSSRLAADNEQFF. DNA of the CDR3: TGTGCCAGCAGCTCAAGACTAGCGGCCGACAATGAGCAGTTCTTC. The entire variable domain, with the rest obtained from reference TRBV7-9 and TRBJ2-1, is as follows: DTGVSQNPRHKITKRGQNVTFRCDPISEHNRLYWYRQTLGQGPEFLTYFQNEAQLEKSRLLSDRFSAERPKGSFSTLEIQRTEQGDSAMYLCASSSRLAADNEQFFGPGTRLTVL.

This rearrangement joins TRBV5-5 to TRBJ1-6; tentatively, D is TRBD1 (6 bases). The germline V gene has CDR1 SGHKS and CDR2 YYEKEE (reference sequence). The ends were cut back, 0 bases at V and 4 bases at J, with 11 bases in the middle. This CDR3 spans 16 amino acids. In DNA form, the CDR3 reads TGTGCCAGCAGCTTGGGTAGGACAGCTTATAATTCACCCCTCCACTTT. Its protein product is CASSLGRTAYNSPLHF.

This chain joins TRBV9 and TRBJ1-2; D call uncertain. The CDR3 extends over 13 amino acids. The V gene lost 1 base and the J gene lost 7 bases, with 11 bases spanning the gap. Germline CDR1 reads SGDLS; CDR2 reads YYNGEE. The CDR3 DNA reads TGTGCCAGCAGCGTAAGCACAGCCGGTGGCTACACCTTC. Translated: CASSVSTAGGYTF.

V is TRBV2 and J is TRBJ1-1, with D unresolved. V lost 3 bases to trimming and J lost 5 bases, with 13 bases between them. Looked up from germline, CDR1 is SNHLY and CDR2 is FYNNEI. CDR3 length: 14 amino acids. The CDR3 reads CASSDRLSGTEAFF. The DNA for the CDR3 is TGTGCCAGCAGTGACCGCTTGAGCGGGACTGAAGCTTTCTTT.

This rearrangement joins TRBV5-4 to TRBJ1-2, with D perhaps TRBD1 (5 bases). Germline CDR1 is SGHNT and CDR2 is YYREEE (reference sequence). This CDR3 has 16 residues. Trimming pared 2 bases from V and 1 base from J, leaving 15 bases between. The CDR3 DNA follows: TGTGCCAGCAGCTTCGCCCAGGGCCAATATAACTATGGCTACACCTTC. Amino acids: CASSFAQGQYNYGYTF.

The chain has TRBV6-6 and TRBJ1-3; 7 positions match TRBD1. V shed 6 bases and J 4 bases; nucleotides not matched to a gene: 9. The CDR3 has 15 residues. The germline V gene encodes CDR1 MNHNY and CDR2 SVGAGI (reference sequence). CDR3 amino acids: CASRLTGATGNTIYF. The CDR3 DNA reads TGTGCCAGCAGGTTAACAGGGGCCACAGGAAACACCATATATTTT.

The genes are TRBV29-1 and TRBJ2-7, with TRBD1 identical over 8 bases. Germline trimming cut 3 bases from V and 4 bases from J; bases unmatched to any gene: 2. The germline CDR1 and CDR2 sequences are SQVTM and ANQGSEA. The CDR3 contains 12 residues. The CDR3 spells CSVDGQGYEQYF. CDR3 nucleotides: TGCAGCGTTGATGGACAGGGTTACGAGCAGTACTTC.

This rearrangement joins TRBV7-9 to TRBJ2-5; tentative D call: TRBD2 (5 bases). Trimming left V 5 bases short and J 4 bases short, with 11 bases between. The CDR3 contains 13 residues. Germline V gene sequence: CDR1 SEHNR, CDR2 FQNEAQ (reference sequence). In DNA, the CDR3 is TGTGCCAGCAGCGCCCGAGGAGGAGAGACCCAGTACTTC. The encoded protein is CASSARGGETQYF.

V usage is TRBV5-6 and J usage is TRBJ2-5, with 7 bases aligning to TRBD1. The J call may be in error: the DNA end matches TRBJ2-7 better. The CDR3 spans 14 residues. Germline V gene lookup returns CDR1 SGHDT and CDR2 YYEEEE. The CDR3 nucleotides read TGTGCCAGCAGCTACAGGGGAAACTCCTACGAGCAGTACTTC. It encodes CASSYRGNSYEQYF.

The J gene is TRBJ2-5, the V gene TRBV5-1; TRBD2 matches at 12 bases. Germline assignment: CDR1 SGHRS and CDR2 YFSETQ. J was trimmed by 4 bases and V by 4 bases; bases with no gene match: 11. The CDR3 spans 17 residues. The CDR3 coding sequence is TGCGCCAGCAGCCGAAGACTAGCGGGAGTAAGTGGAGAGACCCAGTACTTC. Translation gives CASSRRLAGVSGETQYF.

This clone was counted once. The rearrangement links TRBV15 to TRBJ2-7; 9 bases fit TRBD1. This CDR3 is 14 amino acids long. Germline CDR1 reads LNHNV; CDR2 reads YYDKDF (reference sequence). V gave up 3 bases and J gave up 3 bases; unmatched junction bases: 3. The CDR3 spells CATSRTGGFYEQYF. The CDR3 coding sequence is TGTGCCACCAGCAGGACAGGGGGTTTCTACGAGCAGTACTTC.

The chain has TRBV6-5 and TRBJ1-6, with TRBD1 matching 7 bases. CDR1 is MNHEY, CDR2 SVGAGI, per germline. The CDR3 is 14 residues long. Trimming cost V 6 bases and J 7 bases; bases outside gene matches: 6. DNA of the CDR3: TGTGCCAGCAGCCCGACAGGGAGAAATTCACCCCTCCACTTT. It translates to CASSPTGRNSPLHF.

This chain joins TRBV7-2 and TRBJ1-2, with a tentative D call TRBD1 (5 bases). The length of the CDR3 is 14 residues. Trimming stripped 5 bases from V and 4 bases from J, with 14 bases between. Germline V CDR1 and CDR2: SGHTA, FQGNSA. CDR3 bases: TGTGCCAGCAGCCCTAGCGAGGGGCTCTATGGCTACACCTTC. Its translation: CASSPSEGLYGYTF. Supplemented by reference TRBV7-2 and TRBJ1-2, the full variable domain reads GAGVSQSPSNKVTEKGKDVELRCDPISGHTALYWYRQSLGQGLEFLIYFQGNSAPDKSGLPSDRFSAERTGGSVSTLTIQRTQQEDSAVYLCASSPSEGLYGYTFGSGTRLTVV.

The genes are TRBV9 and TRBJ1-1; D may be TRBD1 (5 bases). CDR1 is SGDLS, CDR2 YYNGEE, per germline. Trimming stripped 4 bases from V and 4 bases from J, with 17 bases between. The CDR3 contains 15 residues. CDR3 amino acids: CASSPGWGPGTEAFF. The CDR3, as DNA: TGTGCCAGCAGCCCCGGATGGGGCCCCGGCACTGAAGCTTTCTTT.

This clone was seen more than once but under ten times. This CDR3 reads CASSYIGQMNTEAFF. CDR3 DNA: TGTGCCAGCAGCTACATCGGACAGATGAACACTGAAGCTTTCTTT. The V gene is TRBV6-5, the J gene TRBJ1-1; a weak D match, TRBD1 (6 bases). Trimming took 6 bases from V and 0 from J, leaving 14 bases between them. The germline CDR1 and CDR2 sequences are MNHEY and SVGAGI. This CDR3 region has 15 residues.

J is TRBJ2-5 and V is TRBV10-1; 14 bases align to TRBD2. CDR3 length: 18 amino acids. Trimming took 8 bases from V and 2 from J; bases not matched to a gene: 13. Germline V gives CDR1 WNHNN, CDR2 SYGVQD (reference sequence). CDR3 in amino acids: CASYVYGLAGGPQETQYF. In nucleotides, the CDR3 is TGCGCCAGCTACGTCTACGGACTAGCGGGAGGACCTCAAGAGACCCAGTACTTC.